A single sample is the source of the 10 T cell receptor beta chains below, sequenced in a study of immune characterization of retroperitoneal liposarcoma (dated by TCRdb to the late 2010s). Library construction relied on PCR. Sequenced using a NextSeq 500. The raw public reads went through TCRdb reprocessing: fastp at Q25, MiXCR clone calling, in-frame beta chains kept. Rows are unified per CDR3 protein, each entry keeping the most common DNA and genes. The sample table shows roughly 9,300 distinct CDR3 sequences, and roughly a third are seen once. The ten largest account for 9.5% to 13% of the sample. Sequenced input: tumor tissue. All receptors come from a female donor with retroperitoneal liposarcoma.

This clonotype was detected a few times. The chain is built from TRBV6-5 and TRBJ2-1; 9 bases line up with TRBD2. The V gene's germline CDR1 is MNHEY and CDR2 SVGAGI. This CDR3 comprises 15 residues. V shed 4 bases, J shed 5 bases, and the junction held 6 bases outside the gene matches. CDR3 bases: TGTGCCAGCAGTTCCGGAGTAGCGGGAGACAATGAGCAGTTCTTC. Protein sequence: CASSSGVAGDNEQFF.

The sample holds a few counts of this clonotype. The chain employs TRBV12-3 or TRBV12-4 and TRBJ2-1; no clear D gene. Gene TRBJ2-5 matches the end of the DNA better, so the J call may be wrong. The CDR3 extends over 11 amino acids. DNA of the CDR3: TGTGCCAGCAGTTTGTCGGAGACCCAGTACTTC. Its translation: CASSLSETQYF.

The chain couples TRBV12-3 or TRBV12-4 to TRBJ2-3; perhaps D is TRBD1 or TRBD2 (7 bases each). CDR3 size: 16 residues. V shed 3 bases and J shed 8 bases, with 21 bases lying between them. CDR3 residues: CASSFLAGGAPGTQYF. The CDR3 nucleotides read TGTGCCAGCAGTTTCTTGGCAGGGGGGGCCCCCGGTACGCAGTATTTT.

Ten or more counts support this clonotype. This chain joins TRBV7-2 and TRBJ2-7, with D possibly TRBD1 on 5 matching bases. V shed 2 bases and J shed 0 bases, with 17 bases lying between them. In germline, CDR1 is SGHTA, CDR2 FQGNSA. The CDR3 length is 17 residues. CDR3 loop: CASSLSASWTNSYEQYF. DNA of the CDR3: TGTGCCAGCAGCTTATCGGCCTCATGGACAAACTCCTACGAGCAGTACTTC.

This clonotype was detected a few times. This rearrangement joins TRBV27 to TRBJ2-1; weak D call: TRBD2 (5 bases). Germline CDR1 and CDR2: MNHEY and SMNVEV (reference sequence). The CDR3 length is 13 residues. V was cut by 2 bases and J by 7 bases, with 9 bases left in between. The CDR3 DNA is TGTGCCAGCAGTTTAGCGAGGGTTAATGAGCAGTTCTTC. Its protein is CASSLARVNEQFF.

With regard to this clonotype: Its ends do not fully match the called genes, so a read error is possible. This sequence joins TRBV6-2 or TRBV6-3 and TRBJ2-7, with 8 bases that match TRBD2. The CDR3 is 15 amino acids. CDR1 and CDR2 (germline): MNHEY, SVGEGT. CDR3 in DNA: TGTGCCAGCAGAGCAGGGACTAGTCATTCCTCCGAGCAGTACTTC. Translated, it gives CASRAGTSHSSEQYF.

In this sample, this clonotype is medium-sized. The chain uses TRBV7-2 and TRBJ2-3; 7 positions agree with TRBD2. This CDR3 comprises 17 residues. The germline CDR1 and CDR2 sequences are SGHTA and FQGNSA. The V gene end was trimmed by 2 bases and the J gene end by 4 bases; junction bases not matched to a gene: 12. As DNA, the CDR3 is TGTGCCAGCAGCTTATGGGCTAGCGGAGCGGGCCCAGATACGCAGTATTTT. Residues: CASSLWASGAGPDTQYF.

The J gene is TRBJ2-4, the V gene TRBV6-1; D perhaps matches TRBD2 (6 bases). The V and J ends lost 5 bases and 13 bases respectively, with 24 bases between them. The V gene's germline CDR1 is MNHNS and CDR2 SASEGT. This CDR3 contains 15 residues. This chain's CDR3 is CASSYGGNSYNEQYF. As DNA, the CDR3 is TGTGCCAGCAGTTACGGCGGGAACTCCTACAATGAGCAGTACTTC.

This clonotype was counted a few times. The rearrangement uses TRBV12-3 or TRBV12-4 and TRBJ2-1; a possible D gene is TRBD2 (5 bases). Trimming left V 6 bases short and J 10 bases short, with 25 bases between. This CDR3 is built from 16 residues. The chain's CDR3 is CASSPDSPVGVYEQFF. The CDR3 DNA reads TGTGCCAGCAGCCCCGATTCGCCGGTCGGGGTTTACGAGCAGTTCTTC.

The rearrangement links TRBV6-6 to TRBJ2-3, with D possibly called TRBD1 or TRBD2 (6 bases each). Looked up from germline, CDR1 is MNHNY and CDR2 is SVGAGI (reference sequence). The CDR3 runs to 14 residues. The V gene lost 7 bases and the J gene lost 0 bases, with 11 bases spanning the gap. CDR3 DNA sequence: TGTGCCAGCATTACGGGGGCTAGCACAGATACGCAGTATTTT. Amino acid sequence: CASITGASTDTQYF.